This entry describes one T cell receptor beta chain. This record comes from a study of blood T cell repertoires in COVID-19. Study at large: Sites across the United States, Italy and Spain contributed samples from acute and convalescent COVID-19. From T cells, B-cell-depleted T cells, or PBMCs came the material, which was cDNA or gDNA.

CDR3 length equals 13 residues. Germline CDR1 and CDR2: MNHEY and SMNVEV (reference sequence). V lost 2 bases to trimming and J lost 11 bases, with 15 bases between them. As originally analysed: It was from reference gene primer amplification that nucleated cell counts were estimated. TCRdb keeps only in-frame clones here, not all; method: immunoSEQ multiplex PCR. That table is the source of V, J and clone size, and D and trimming were worked out from the DNA. This repertoire shows a few hundred thousand clones, around three quarters found once; its top ten account for 2.5% to 4%. V is TRBV27 and J is TRBJ1-1; possible D gene TRBD1, 5 bases. The sample comprised peripheral blood. The sequence derives from a woman of 80 years or more with acute or convalescent COVID-19. The CDR3 DNA follows: TGTGCCAGCAGTTTACGGCAGGGTAAAGAGGCTTTCTTT. It translates to CASSLRQGKEAFF.